These 3 T cell receptor beta chains share one sample of origin, sequenced in a study of blood T cell repertoires in COVID-19. Sequencing used immunoSEQ multiplex PCR; TCRdb keeps in-frame clones, though not all of them. The sample has about 140,000 clones; about four fifths are singletons. Material: peripheral blood. The receptors shown here come from a man between 65 and 85 years old who had recovered from COVID-19.

This rearrangement joins TRBV18 to TRBJ1-1; a weak D match, TRBD1 (6 bases). V was shortened by 5 bases and J by 0 bases, with 10 bases between the two germline ends. From germline, CDR1 is KGHSH and CDR2 LQKENI. This CDR3 is built from 14 residues. CDR3 in DNA: TGTGCCAGCTCAGTGGGGGCGATGAACACTGAAGCTTTCTTT. Amino acid sequence: CASSVGAMNTEAFF. Supplemented by reference TRBV18 and TRBJ1-1, the full variable domain reads NAGVMQNPRHLVRRRGQEARLRCSPMKGHSHVYWYRQLPEEGLKFMVYLQKENIIDESGMPKERFSAEFPKEGPSILRIQQVVRGDSAAYFCASSVGAMNTEAFFGQGTRLTVV.

The genes are TRBV5-1 and TRBJ2-7; D not resolved. With 3 bases removed from V and 2 bases from J, the gap between germline ends came to 3 bases. The CDR3 contains 11 residues. Germline CDR1 SGHRS, CDR2 YFSETQ. CDR3: CASSSAYEQYF. DNA for the CDR3: TGCGCCAGCAGCTCAGCCTACGAGCAGTACTTC.

The CDR3 reads CASSLVRTVHMNTEAFF. CDR3 DNA sequence: TGTGCCAGCAGCTTAGTACGGACAGTACATATGAACACTGAAGCTTTCTTT. The rearrangement joins TRBV7-9 to TRBJ1-1; D might be TRBD1 (6 bases). The germline V gene has CDR1 SEHNR and CDR2 FQNEAQ (reference sequence). The CDR3 is 17 amino acids. The V gene lost 1 base and the J gene lost 0 bases, with 15 bases spanning the gap.